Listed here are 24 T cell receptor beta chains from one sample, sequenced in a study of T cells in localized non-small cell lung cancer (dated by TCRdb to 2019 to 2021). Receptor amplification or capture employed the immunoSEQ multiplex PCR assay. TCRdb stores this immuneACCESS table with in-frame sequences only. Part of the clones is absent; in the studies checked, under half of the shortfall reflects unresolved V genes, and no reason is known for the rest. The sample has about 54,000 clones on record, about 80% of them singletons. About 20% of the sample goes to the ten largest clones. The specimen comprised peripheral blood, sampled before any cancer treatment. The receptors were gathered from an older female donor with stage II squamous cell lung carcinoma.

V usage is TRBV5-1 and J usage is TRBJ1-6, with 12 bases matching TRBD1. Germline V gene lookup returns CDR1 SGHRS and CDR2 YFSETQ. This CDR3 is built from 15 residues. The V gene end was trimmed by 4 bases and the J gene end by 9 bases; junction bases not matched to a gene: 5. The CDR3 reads CASSPGTGGGSPLHF. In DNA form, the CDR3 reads TGCGCCAGCAGCCCAGGGACAGGGGGCGGTTCACCCCTCCACTTT.

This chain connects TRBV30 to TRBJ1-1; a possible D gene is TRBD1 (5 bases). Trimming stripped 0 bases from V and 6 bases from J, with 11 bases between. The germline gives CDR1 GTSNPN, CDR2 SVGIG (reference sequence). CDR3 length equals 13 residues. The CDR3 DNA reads TGTGCCTGGAGTGTAAGTGGAGGGGCTGAAGCTTTCTTT. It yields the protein CAWSVSGGAEAFF.

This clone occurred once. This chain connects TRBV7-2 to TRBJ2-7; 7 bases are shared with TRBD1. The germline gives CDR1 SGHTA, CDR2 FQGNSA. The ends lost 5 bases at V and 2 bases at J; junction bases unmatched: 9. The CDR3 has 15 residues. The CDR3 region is CASSREGTEPYEQYF. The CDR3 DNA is TGTGCCAGCAGCCGGGAAGGGACAGAGCCCTACGAGCAGTACTTC.

Here the CDR3 reads CASTPGGAGNEQFF. DNA for the CDR3: TGCGCCAGCACCCCTGGGGGGGCGGGTAATGAGCAGTTCTTC. The J gene is TRBJ2-1, the V gene TRBV10-1; TRBD2 is a possible D gene (7 bases). Germline V lookup: CDR1 WNHNN, CDR2 SYGVQD (reference sequence). This CDR3 is built from 14 residues. The V gene lost 7 bases and the J gene lost 7 bases, with 17 bases spanning the gap.

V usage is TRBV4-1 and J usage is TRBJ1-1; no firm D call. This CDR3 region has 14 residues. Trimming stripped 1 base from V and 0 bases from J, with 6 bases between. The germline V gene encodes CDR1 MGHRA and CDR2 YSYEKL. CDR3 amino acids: CASSQGTLNTEAFF. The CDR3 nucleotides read TGCGCCAGCAGCCAAGGGACCTTGAACACTGAAGCTTTCTTT.

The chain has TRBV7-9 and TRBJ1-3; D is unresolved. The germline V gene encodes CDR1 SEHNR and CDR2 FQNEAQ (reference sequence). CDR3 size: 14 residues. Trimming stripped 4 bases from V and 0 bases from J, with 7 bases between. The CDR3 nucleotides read TGTGCCAGCAGCTCCCTCAGCTCTGGAAACACCATATATTTT. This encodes CASSSLSSGNTIYF. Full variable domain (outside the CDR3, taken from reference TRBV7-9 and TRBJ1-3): DTGVSQNPRHKITKRGQNVTFRCDPISEHNRLYWYRQTLGQGPEFLTYFQNEAQLEKSRLLSDRFSAERPKGSFSTLEIQRTEQGDSAMYLCASSSLSSGNTIYFGEGSWLTVV.

CDR3 region: CASSIGRGDYEQYF. The CDR3 coding sequence is TGTGCCAGTAGTATAGGCAGGGGAGACTACGAGCAGTACTTC. The gene calls are TRBV19 and TRBJ2-7; a possible D gene is TRBD1 (6 bases). The CDR3 sequence is 14 residues long. Between the trimmed V and J ends, which lost 1 base and 3 bases, there was a span of 10 bases. CDR1 is LNHDA, CDR2 SQIVND, per germline (reference sequence).

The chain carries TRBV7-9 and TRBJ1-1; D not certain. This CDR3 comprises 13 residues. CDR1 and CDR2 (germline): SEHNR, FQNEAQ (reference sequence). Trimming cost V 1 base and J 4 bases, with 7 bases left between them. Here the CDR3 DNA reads TGTGCCAGCAGCTTAGATGTGTCCACTGAAGCTTTCTTT. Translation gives CASSLDVSTEAFF.

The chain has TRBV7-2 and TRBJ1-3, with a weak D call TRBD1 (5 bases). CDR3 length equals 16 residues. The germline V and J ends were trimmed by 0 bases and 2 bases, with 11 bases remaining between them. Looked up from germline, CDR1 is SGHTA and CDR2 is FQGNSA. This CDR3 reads CASSLAGGGAGNTIYF. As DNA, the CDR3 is TGTGCCAGCAGCTTAGCGGGTGGGGGGGCTGGAAACACCATATATTTT.

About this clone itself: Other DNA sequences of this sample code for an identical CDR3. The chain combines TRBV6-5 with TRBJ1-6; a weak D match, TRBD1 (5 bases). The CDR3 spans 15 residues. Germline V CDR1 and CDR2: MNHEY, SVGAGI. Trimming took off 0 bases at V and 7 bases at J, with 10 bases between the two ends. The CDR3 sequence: CASSYSGRDNSPLHF. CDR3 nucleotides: TGTGCCAGCAGTTACTCAGGCAGGGACAATTCACCCCTCCACTTT.

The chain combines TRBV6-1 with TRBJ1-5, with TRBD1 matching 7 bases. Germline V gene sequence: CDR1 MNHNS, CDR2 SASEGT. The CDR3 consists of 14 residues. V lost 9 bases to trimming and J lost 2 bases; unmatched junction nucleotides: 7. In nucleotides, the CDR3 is TGTGCCAGTAAAGACAGGGCCCGCAATCAGCCCCAGCATTTT. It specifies CASKDRARNQPQHF.

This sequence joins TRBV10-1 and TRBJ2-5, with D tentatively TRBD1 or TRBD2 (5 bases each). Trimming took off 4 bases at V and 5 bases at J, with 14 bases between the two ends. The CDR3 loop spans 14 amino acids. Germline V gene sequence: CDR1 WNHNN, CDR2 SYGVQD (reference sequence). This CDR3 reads CASSVGPVKETQYF. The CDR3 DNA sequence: TGCGCCAGCAGTGTGGGACCAGTAAAGGAGACCCAGTACTTC.

The CDR3 sequence is CASSHRDRGLYGYTF. DNA of the CDR3: TGTGCCAGCAGCCACCGGGACAGGGGGCTCTATGGCTACACCTTC. The chain couples TRBV16 to TRBJ1-2, with 12 nucleotides matching TRBD1. The CDR3 spans 15 residues. J lost 4 bases, V lost 3 bases, and 3 bases had no gene match. Germline V gene lookup returns CDR1 KGHSY and CDR2 FQNENV.

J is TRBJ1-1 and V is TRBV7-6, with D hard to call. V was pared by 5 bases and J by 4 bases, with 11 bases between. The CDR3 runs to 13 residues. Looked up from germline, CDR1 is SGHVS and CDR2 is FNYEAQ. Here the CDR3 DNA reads TGTGCCAGCAGCCTTCCGGGAGGCACTGAAGCTTTCTTT. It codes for CASSLPGGTEAFF.

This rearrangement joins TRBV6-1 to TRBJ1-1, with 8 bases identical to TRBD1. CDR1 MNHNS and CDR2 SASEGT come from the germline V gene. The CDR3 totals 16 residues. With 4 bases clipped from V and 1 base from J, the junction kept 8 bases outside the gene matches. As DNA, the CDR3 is TGTGCCAGCAGTGCCCGGACAGGGTCTGGGAACACTGAAGCTTTCTTT. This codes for CASSARTGSGNTEAFF.

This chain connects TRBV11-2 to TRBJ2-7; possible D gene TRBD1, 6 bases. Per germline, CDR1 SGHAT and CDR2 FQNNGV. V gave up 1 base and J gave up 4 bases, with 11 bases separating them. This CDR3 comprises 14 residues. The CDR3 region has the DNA TGTGCCAGCAGCTTAGGGCAGGGGAGATACGAGCAGTACTTC. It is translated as CASSLGQGRYEQYF.

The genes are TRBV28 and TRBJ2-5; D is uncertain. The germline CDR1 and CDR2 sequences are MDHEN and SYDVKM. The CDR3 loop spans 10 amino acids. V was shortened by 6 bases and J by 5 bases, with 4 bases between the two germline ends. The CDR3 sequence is CASSHETQYF. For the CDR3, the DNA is TGTGCCAGCAGCCACGAGACCCAGTACTTC.

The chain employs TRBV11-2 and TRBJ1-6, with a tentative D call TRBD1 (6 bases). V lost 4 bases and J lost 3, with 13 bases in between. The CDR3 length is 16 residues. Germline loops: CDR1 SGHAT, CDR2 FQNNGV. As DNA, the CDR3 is TGTGCCAGCAGCTGGTGGGGGCGCCGCTATAATTCACCCCTCCACTTT. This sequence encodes CASSWWGRRYNSPLHF.

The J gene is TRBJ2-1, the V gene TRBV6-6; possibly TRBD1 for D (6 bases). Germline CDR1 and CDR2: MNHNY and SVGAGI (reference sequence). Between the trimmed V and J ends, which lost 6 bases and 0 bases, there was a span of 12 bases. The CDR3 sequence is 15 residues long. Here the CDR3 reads CASRKQGSSYNEQFF. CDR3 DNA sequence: TGTGCCAGCAGAAAACAGGGAAGCTCCTACAATGAGCAGTTCTTC.

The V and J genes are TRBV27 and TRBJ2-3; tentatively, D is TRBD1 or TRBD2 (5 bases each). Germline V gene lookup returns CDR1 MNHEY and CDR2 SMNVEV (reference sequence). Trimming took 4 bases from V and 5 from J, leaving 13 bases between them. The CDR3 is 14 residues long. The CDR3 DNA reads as TGTGCCAGCAGTTGGTCGGGGACGAAAGATACGCAGTATTTT. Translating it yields CASSWSGTKDTQYF.

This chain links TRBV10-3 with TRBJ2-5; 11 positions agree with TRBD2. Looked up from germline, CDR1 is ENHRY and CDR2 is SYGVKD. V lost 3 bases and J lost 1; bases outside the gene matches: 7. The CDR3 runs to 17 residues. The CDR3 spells CAISDRSGTSGQETQYF. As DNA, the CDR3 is TGTGCCATCAGTGACCGATCCGGGACTAGCGGCCAAGAGACCCAGTACTTC.

CDR3: CASREAGGRVNTEAFF. In DNA, the CDR3 is TGTGCCAGTAGAGAAGCAGGGGGACGAGTGAACACTGAAGCTTTCTTT. This rearrangement joins TRBV19 to TRBJ1-1, with TRBD1 matching 7 bases. Germline assignment: CDR1 LNHDA and CDR2 SQIVND (reference sequence). J lost 0 bases, V lost 6 bases, and 10 bases had no gene match. The CDR3 has 16 residues.

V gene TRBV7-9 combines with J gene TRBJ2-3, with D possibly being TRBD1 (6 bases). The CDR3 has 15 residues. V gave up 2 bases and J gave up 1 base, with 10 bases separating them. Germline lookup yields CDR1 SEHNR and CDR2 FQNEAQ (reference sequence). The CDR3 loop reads CASSLRGGGTDTQYF. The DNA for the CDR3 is TGTGCCAGCAGCTTACGAGGGGGTGGCACAGATACGCAGTATTTT.

CDR3 nucleotides: TGTGCCAGCAGTGGACAGTACCCTGAGCCCTACGAGCAGTACTTC. It yields the protein CASSGQYPEPYEQYF. The rearrangement joins TRBV6-5 to TRBJ2-7, with D perhaps TRBD1 (6 bases). CDR1 is MNHEY and CDR2 is SVGAGI in the germline V gene. V was trimmed by 5 bases and J by 2 bases, leaving 16 bases between them. The CDR3 loop spans 15 amino acids.